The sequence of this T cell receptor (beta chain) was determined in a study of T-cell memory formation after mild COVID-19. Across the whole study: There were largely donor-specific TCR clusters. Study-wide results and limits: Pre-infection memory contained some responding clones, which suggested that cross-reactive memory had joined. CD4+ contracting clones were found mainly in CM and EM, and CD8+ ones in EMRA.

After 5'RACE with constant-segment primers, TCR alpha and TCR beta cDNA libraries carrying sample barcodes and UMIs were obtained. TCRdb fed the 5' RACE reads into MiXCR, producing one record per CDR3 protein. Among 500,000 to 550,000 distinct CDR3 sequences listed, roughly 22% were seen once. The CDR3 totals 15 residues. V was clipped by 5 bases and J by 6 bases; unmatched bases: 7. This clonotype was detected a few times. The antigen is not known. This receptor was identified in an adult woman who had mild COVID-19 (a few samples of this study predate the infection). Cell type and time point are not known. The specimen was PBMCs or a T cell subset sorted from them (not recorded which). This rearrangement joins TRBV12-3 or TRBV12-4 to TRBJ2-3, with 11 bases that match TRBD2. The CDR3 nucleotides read TGTGCCAGCAGTCCATGGACTAGCGGGCGTGATACGCAGTATTTT. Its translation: CASSPWTSGRDTQYF.